This T cell receptor (beta chain) originates from a study of neurological immune-mediated disorders. TCRdb recomputed calls from the 5' RACE reads with MiXCR, one row per CDR3 protein. The sample lists tens of thousands of distinct CDR3 sequences; about 5% were seen once. V was shortened by 3 bases and J by 0 bases, with 8 bases between the two germline ends. CDR1 is MDHEN and CDR2 is SYDVKM in the germline V gene. The CDR3 is made up of 14 amino acids. This sample's time point: longitudinal time-point 2. From 2 million PBMCs stored at -80 C, the unsorted libraries were generated. This clonotype has ten or more counts.

The sample comprised PBMCs. The chain couples TRBV28 to TRBJ1-1; D gene ambiguous. The receptor was derived from a woman aged 55-70 years with multiple sclerosis. The CDR3 coding sequence is TGTGCCAGCAGTTTGGGCAGATTGAACACTGAAGCTTTCTTT. Protein sequence: CASSLGRLNTEAFF.